These 17 T cell receptor beta chains originate from one sample sequenced in a study of blood T cell repertoires in COVID-19 (dated by TCRdb to 2018 to 2020). Libraries came from the immunoSEQ multiplex PCR assay. This immuneACCESS table, as held by TCRdb, lists in-frame sequences with V and J called but not all clones. Of the missing ones, under half trace to an unresolved V gene in checked studies; the others have no known cause. The sample table holds 380,000 or so clones, of which approximately 85% were seen once. The ten biggest clones cover around 1.9% of the sample. The sample taken for sequencing was PBMCs or T cells enriched from blood (not recorded which). These receptors all stem from a middle-aged woman with acute COVID-19.

V and J are TRBV6-5 and TRBJ2-5; tentative D call: TRBD1 (6 bases). CDR3 length: 12 residues. The germline gives CDR1 MNHEY, CDR2 SVGAGI. Trimming took off 6 bases at V and 5 bases at J, with 10 bases between the two ends. The CDR3 loop is CASSQGWETQYF. DNA of the CDR3: TGTGCCAGCAGCCAGGGGTGGGAGACCCAGTACTTC.

V and J are TRBV5-1 and TRBJ2-7; 7 positions agree with TRBD2. The ends lost 2 bases at V and 2 bases at J; junction bases unmatched: 10. CDR1 is SGHRS and CDR2 is YFSETQ in the germline V gene. The CDR3 extends over 16 amino acids. Here the CDR3 DNA reads TGCGCCAGCAGCTTTGGGCCCGGGGGGACCACCTACGAGCAGTACTTC. It is translated as CASSFGPGGTTYEQYF.

This clone has more than one count but fewer than ten. The rearrangement uses TRBV7-9 and TRBJ1-2; the D is unclear. The germline gives CDR1 SEHNR, CDR2 FQNEAQ (reference sequence). Trimming removed 2 bases at V and 9 bases at J, with 19 bases between. The CDR3 consists of 15 residues. In nucleotides, the CDR3 is TGTGCCAGCAGCTTAACCAACTATGCTTCAAATAGCTACACCTTC. Amino acid sequence: CASSLTNYASNSYTF. Supplemented by reference TRBV7-9 and TRBJ1-2, the full variable domain reads DTGVSQNPRHKITKRGQNVTFRCDPISEHNRLYWYRQTLGQGPEFLTYFQNEAQLEKSRLLSDRFSAERPKGSFSTLEIQRTEQGDSAMYLCASSLTNYASNSYTFGSGTRLTVV.

V usage is TRBV6-2 or TRBV6-3 and J usage is TRBJ2-1, with 9 bases that match TRBD2. This CDR3 has 16 residues. Germline V gene data show CDR1 as MNHEY and CDR2 as SVGEGT. Trimming removed 2 bases from V and 3 bases from J; junction bases left unmatched: 5. CDR3 nucleotides: TGTGCCAGCAGTTACGGCTGGACTAGCGACTACAATGAGCAGTTCTTC. It encodes CASSYGWTSDYNEQFF.

The chain employs TRBV18 and TRBJ1-1, with D possibly matching TRBD1 (6 bases). Trimming removed 4 bases from V and 5 bases from J, with 14 bases in between. CDR3 length: 14 amino acids. The germline CDR1 and CDR2 sequences are KGHSH and LQKENI. Here the CDR3 DNA reads TGTGCCAGCTCACTCCAGGGGAAGGGGACTGAAGCTTTCTTT. Translated, it gives CASSLQGKGTEAFF.

The chain employs TRBV19 and TRBJ2-1, with 14 bases fitting TRBD2. This CDR3 has 18 amino acids. The trim removed 6 bases at V and 0 bases at J, leaving 7 bases unmatched. The germline gives CDR1 LNHDA, CDR2 SQIVND (reference sequence). DNA for the CDR3: TGTGCCAGTAGCAGGACTAGCGGGGGGCCGAGCTCCTACAATGAGCAGTTCTTC. Translated, it gives CASSRTSGGPSSYNEQFF.

The genes are TRBV4-1 and TRBJ1-2; a weak D match, TRBD1 (5 bases). Trimming removed 2 bases from V and 6 bases from J, with 19 bases in between. CDR1 MGHRA and CDR2 YSYEKL come from the germline V gene. The CDR3 consists of 16 residues. The CDR3 region has the DNA TGCGCCAGCAGCCAAATAACCCAGGGAGGGCCCCATGGCTACACCTTC. Translating it yields CASSQITQGGPHGYTF.

V gene TRBV9 combines with J gene TRBJ1-1, with D unresolved. Per germline, CDR1 SGDLS and CDR2 YYNGEE. V gave up 2 bases and J gave up 1 base, with 9 bases separating them. The CDR3 has 14 amino acids. CDR3 nucleotides: TGTGCCAGCAGCGTGGAGGGTAGGAACACTGAAGCTTTCTTT. It is translated as CASSVEGRNTEAFF.

The CDR3 sequence: CAISERGGDADGYTF. DNA for the CDR3: TGTGCCATCAGTGAGCGAGGGGGGGACGCCGATGGCTACACCTTC. The chain uses TRBV10-3 and TRBJ1-2; a weak D match, TRBD1 (6 bases). With 2 bases removed from V and 6 bases from J, the gap between germline ends came to 16 bases. Germline CDR1 and CDR2: ENHRY and SYGVKD. CDR3 size: 15 residues.

CDR3 DNA: TGCGCCAGCAGCCAAGATCTAGGGGACAACTCCTTTTTTAGGCAGTACTTC. The encoded protein is CASSQDLGDNSFFRQYF. This sequence joins TRBV4-1 and TRBJ2-7; a possible D gene is TRBD1 (6 bases). The CDR3 loop spans 17 amino acids. CDR1 is MGHRA, CDR2 YSYEKL, per germline. Trimming took off 0 bases at V and 9 bases at J, with 24 bases between the two ends.

This clone was seen a handful of times. The gene calls are TRBV7-8 and TRBJ2-5, with D perhaps TRBD2 (6 bases). The germline CDR1 and CDR2 sequences are SGHVS and FQNEAQ. The V gene lost 5 bases and the J gene lost 0 bases, with 13 bases spanning the gap. CDR3 length equals 15 residues. DNA of the CDR3: TGTGCCAGCAGCCACGCCCGGGGGAACCAAGAGACCCAGTACTTC. This codes for CASSHARGNQETQYF.

The chain has TRBV7-9 and TRBJ1-6; TRBD1 matches 8 bases. The CDR3 loop spans 15 amino acids. V shed 6 bases, J shed 10 bases, and the junction held 11 bases outside the gene matches. CDR1 is SEHNR and CDR2 is FQNEAQ in the germline V gene (reference sequence). CDR3 protein: CASSPRQGTNSPLHF. CDR3 nucleotides: TGTGCCAGCAGTCCAAGACAGGGGACGAACTCACCCCTCCACTTT.

The chain employs TRBV5-1 and TRBJ1-4; D is unclear. Germline V gene data show CDR1 as SGHRS and CDR2 as YFSETQ. Trimming cost V 0 bases and J 7 bases, with 10 bases left between them. The CDR3 length is 14 residues. As DNA, the CDR3 is TGCGCCAGCAGCTTGGGAGGTCCCCCTGAAAAACTGTTTTTT. Translated: CASSLGGPPEKLFF.

The rearrangement joins TRBV7-8 to TRBJ1-1, with 8 bases lining up with TRBD1. Looked up from germline, CDR1 is SGHVS and CDR2 is FQNEAQ. V dropped 1 base and J dropped 8; count of bases not matched to a gene: 3. The CDR3 is 13 residues long. CDR3 sequence reads: CASSLGRDREAFF. The CDR3 DNA sequence: TGTGCCAGCAGCTTAGGGAGGGACAGGGAAGCTTTCTTT.

The genes are TRBV27 and TRBJ2-5; TRBD2 matches 8 bases. This CDR3 has 13 residues. With V trimmed by 4 bases and J by 4 bases, 2 bases remained unmatched. Per the germline V gene, CDR1 is MNHEY and CDR2 is SMNVEV (reference sequence). Here the CDR3 reads CASSSAGAETQYF. The CDR3 coding sequence is TGTGCCAGCAGTTCAGCGGGGGCAGAGACCCAGTACTTC.

The chain is built from TRBV27 and TRBJ2-1; TRBD2 matches at 12 bases. The CDR3 runs 16 residues. J was trimmed by 8 bases and V by 5 bases; bases with no gene match: 10. CDR1 is MNHEY, CDR2 SMNVEV, per germline (reference sequence). The CDR3 is CASSVKTSGGSHEQFF. Here the CDR3 DNA reads TGTGCCAGCAGTGTAAAGACTAGCGGGGGCAGCCATGAGCAGTTCTTC.

The table lists this clone with a few counts. V gene TRBV10-3 combines with J gene TRBJ2-2; TRBD1 is a possible D gene (5 bases). Germline CDR1 is ENHRY and CDR2 is SYGVKD. V lost 7 bases, J lost 0 bases, and 6 bases lay in between. The CDR3 spans 13 residues. CDR3 loop: CAITRANTGELFF. Here the CDR3 DNA reads TGTGCCATCACCAGGGCGAACACCGGGGAGCTGTTTTTT.